Listed below are T cell receptor beta chains from one sample, sequenced in a study of cytomegalovirus exposure and HLA in healthy donors. Some clones are missing from TCRdb's copy, which holds only in-frame ones; the method was immunoSEQ multiplex PCR. The repertoire holds approximately 260,000 clones, with around nine tenths as singletons. The sequencing sample was made of PBMCs. The source of these receptors is a girl aged 2 to 9 in good health and CMV-seronegative. The CDR3 runs from the conserved cysteine through the conserved F or W. A D gene is named only where the DNA matches it firmly. Clone size appears in some rows only: once, few, many, or a class for an expanded clone.

D gene,J gene,clone size,V gene,CDR3 DNA,CDR3 protein
-,TRBJ2-7,-,TRBV9,TGTGCCAGCAGCGATACAGGGGGGGGCGAGCAGTACTTC,CASSDTGGGEQYF
-,TRBJ1-4,-,TRBV10-1,TGCGCCAGCCGAGGGTCGACTAATGAAAAACTGTTTTTT,CASRGSTNEKLFF
TRBD1,TRBJ2-3,once,TRBV30,TGTGCCTGCCCCCGGTCGGTACAGGGGATCGCAGATACGCAGTATTTT,CACPRSVQGIADTQYF
-,TRBJ1-1,-,TRBV19,TGTGCCAGTGGGTCCCATGCCCGGGGGGCTTTCTTT,CASGSHARGAFF
-,TRBJ2-4,-,TRBV2,TGTGCCACCGAACAGGGCCGGGGAAAAAACATTCAGTACTTC,CATEQGRGKNIQYF
TRBD1,TRBJ1-2,-,TRBV28,TGTGCCAGCAGTCCCAGACAGGGAAAAGACTATGGCTACACCTTC,CASSPRQGKDYGYTF
TRBD1,TRBJ1-1,-,TRBV6-5,TGTGCCAGCAGTACAGGGACAGGGAACACTGAAGCTTTCTTT,CASSTGTGNTEAFF
-,TRBJ1-1,-,TRBV19,TGTGCCAGTACTACAGGGAACACTGAAGCTTTCTTT,CASTTGNTEAFF
TRBD1,TRBJ2-1,-,TRBV5-4,TGTGCCAGCAGGCCGGGTTTGGGACAGGGAATTTATGAGCAGTTCTTC,CASRPGLGQGIYEQFF
TRBD1,TRBJ1-1,few,TRBV5-4,TGTGCCAGCCGTGATCAAGGGGGCTACGACACTGAAGCTTTCTTT,CASRDQGGYDTEAFF
-,TRBJ1-5,-,TRBV10-3,TGTGCCATCAGTGACTTCAATCAGCCCCAGCATTTT,CAISDFNQPQHF
TRBD1,TRBJ2-7,-,TRBV5-8,TGTGCCAGCAGCTTCCGGGACAGCGCTTCCTACGAGCAGTACTTC,CASSFRDSASYEQYF
TRBD1,TRBJ1-2,-,TRBV5-6,TGTGCCAGCAGCTTCCTCGACAGGGACTATGGCTACACCTTC,CASSFLDRDYGYTF
TRBD2,TRBJ2-1,-,TRBV28,TGTGCCAGCAGACCGGGGGGAGAGAGCTCCTACAATGAGCAGTTCTTC,CASRPGGESSYNEQFF
-,TRBJ1-6,-,TRBV5-1,TGCGCCAGCAGCCCCCACCCCGGGAGCTCCTATAATTCACCCCTCCACTTT,CASSPHPGSSYNSPLHF
TRBD2,TRBJ2-2,-,TRBV6-5,TGTGCCAGCAGTCCTAGCGGGAAGAGCACCGGGGAGCTGTTTTTT,CASSPSGKSTGELFF
TRBD1,TRBJ2-2,-,TRBV27,TGTGCCAGCAGGGGACAGGGGGCCGGGGAGCTGTTTTTT,CASRGQGAGELFF
TRBD2,TRBJ2-7,-,TRBV9,TGTGCCAGCAGCCCCTATGGCGGGGGACCCTACGAGCAGTACTTC,CASSPYGGGPYEQYF
TRBD2,TRBJ2-3,-,TRBV7-3,TGTGCCAGCAGCCCCGGGACTAGCGGGGGTAGCACAGATACGCAGTATTTT,CASSPGTSGGSTDTQYF
TRBD1,TRBJ1-4,few,TRBV5-6,TGTGCCAGCAGTTACGGACAGGAAGGAAAACTGTTTTTT,CASSYGQEGKLFF
TRBD2,TRBJ2-5,-,TRBV4-1,TGCGCCAGCAGCCAAGACCCGGGACTAGCGGGTTCGGGGGAGACCCAGTACTTC,CASSQDPGLAGSGETQYF
-,TRBJ1-5,-,TRBV27,TGTGCCAGCAGTCTCCAAGGGGGCAATCAGCCCCAGCATTTT,CASSLQGGNQPQHF
-,TRBJ2-5,-,TRBV7-8,TGTGCCAGCAGCTTCGCCCGGGTTTCCCAAGAGACCCAGTACTTC,CASSFARVSQETQYF
-,TRBJ1-5,-,TRBV2,TGTGCCAGCAGTCTTAGAGAATATAGCAATCAGCCCCAGCATTTT,CASSLREYSNQPQHF
TRBD1,TRBJ1-2,-,TRBV27,TGTGCCAGCAGTGTAAGGACAGGGGGCCTCTCCGCCGGTGGCTACACCTTC,CASSVRTGGLSAGGYTF
TRBD1,TRBJ2-5,-,TRBV18,TGTGCCAGCTCACCCGGGGACAGGGGCAAGACCCAGTACTTC,CASSPGDRGKTQYF
-,TRBJ1-1,-,TRBV7-9,TGTGCCAGCAGCTTAGGGGGGGGGACTGAAGCTTTCTTT,CASSLGGGTEAFF
-,TRBJ1-6,-,TRBV5-1,TGCGCCAGCAGCTTTGTGCTTAACAAACAGGGCTCACCCCTCCACTTT,CASSFVLNKQGSPLHF
-,TRBJ2-2,once,TRBV30,TGTGCCTGGAGCTCCTCAGACACAAACACCGGGGAGCTGTTTTTT,CAWSSSDTNTGELFF